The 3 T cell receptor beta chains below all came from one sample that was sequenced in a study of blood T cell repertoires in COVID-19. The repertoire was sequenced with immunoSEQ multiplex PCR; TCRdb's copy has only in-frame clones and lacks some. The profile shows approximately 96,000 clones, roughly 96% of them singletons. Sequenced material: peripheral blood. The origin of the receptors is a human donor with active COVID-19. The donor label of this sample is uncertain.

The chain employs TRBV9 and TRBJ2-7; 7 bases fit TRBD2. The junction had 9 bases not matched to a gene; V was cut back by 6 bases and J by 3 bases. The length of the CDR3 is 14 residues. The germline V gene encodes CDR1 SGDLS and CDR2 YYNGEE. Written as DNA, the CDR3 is TGTGCCAGCAACCCCGGGAGGTCGAACTACGAGCAGTACTTC. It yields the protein CASNPGRSNYEQYF. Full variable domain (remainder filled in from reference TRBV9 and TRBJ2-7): DSGVTQTPKHLITATGQRVTLRCSPRSGDLSVYWYQQSLDQGLQFLIQYYNGEERAKGNILERFSAQQFPDLHSELNLSSLELGDSALYFCASNPGRSNYEQYFGPGTRLTVT.

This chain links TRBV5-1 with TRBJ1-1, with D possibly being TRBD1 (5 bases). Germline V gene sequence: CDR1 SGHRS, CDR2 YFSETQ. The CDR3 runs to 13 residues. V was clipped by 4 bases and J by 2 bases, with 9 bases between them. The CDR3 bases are TGCGCCAGCAGCCCGCAGGGTAACACTGAAGCTTTCTTT. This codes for CASSPQGNTEAFF. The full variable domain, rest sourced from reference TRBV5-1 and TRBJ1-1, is KAGVTQTPRYLIKTRGQQVTLSCSPISGHRSVSWYQQTPGQGLQFLFEYFSETQRNKGNFPGRFSGRQFSNSRSEMNVSTLELGDSALYLCASSPQGNTEAFFGQGTRLTVV.

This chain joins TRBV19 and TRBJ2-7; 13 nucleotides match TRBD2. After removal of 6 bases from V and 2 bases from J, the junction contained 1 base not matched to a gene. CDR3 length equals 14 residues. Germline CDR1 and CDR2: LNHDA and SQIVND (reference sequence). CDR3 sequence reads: CASSGLAGAYEQYF. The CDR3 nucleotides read TGTGCCAGTAGCGGACTAGCGGGGGCCTACGAGCAGTACTTC.